The 13 T cell receptor beta chains listed next were all sequenced from one sample in a study of cytomegalovirus exposure and HLA in healthy donors. Both 60 Vbeta primers and 13 Jbeta primers went into the PCR. Method: immunoSEQ multiplex PCR; TCRdb's copy keeps in-frame clones and lacks some. The sample has roughly 200,000 clones, around three quarters seen once; the top ten hold less than 2%. What was sequenced was PBMCs. Receptor source: a man between 25 and 39 years old in good health and CMV-seronegative.

This sequence joins TRBV27 and TRBJ2-7; D is possibly TRBD2 (6 bases). Germline CDR1 and CDR2: MNHEY and SMNVEV (reference sequence). V lost 6 bases and J 7 bases, leaving 16 bases between the germline ends. CDR3 length equals 13 residues. CDR3 sequence: CASRVGGTDEQYF. Written as DNA, the CDR3 is TGTGCCAGCAGAGTGGGCGGGACGGATGAGCAGTACTTC.

The CDR3 sequence: CASSRGSPDEQFF. The DNA of the CDR3 is TGCGCCAGCAGCCGTGGGAGTCCTGATGAGCAGTTCTTC. The chain uses TRBV5-1 and TRBJ2-1; D perhaps matches TRBD2 (5 bases). CDR3 length: 13 amino acids. Trimming pared 4 bases from V and 8 bases from J, leaving 13 bases between. CDR1 is SGHRS and CDR2 is YFSETQ in the germline V gene.

This rearrangement joins TRBV7-2 to TRBJ2-7, with no clear D. Trimming took off 5 bases at V and 4 bases at J, with 9 bases between the two ends. Germline CDR1 SGHTA, CDR2 FQGNSA. CDR3 size: 12 residues. CDR3 protein: CASSLTEYEQYF. CDR3 nucleotide sequence: TGTGCCAGCAGCCTCACTGAGTACGAGCAGTACTTC.

This clone was detected a few times. CDR3: CASSYSLLADYEQYF. As DNA, the CDR3 is TGTGCCAGCAGTTACTCCTTGTTGGCAGACTACGAGCAGTACTTC. The genes are TRBV6-6 and TRBJ2-7; D call uncertain. Per the germline V gene, CDR1 is MNHNY and CDR2 is SVGAGI (reference sequence). Trimming removed 0 bases from V and 3 bases from J, with 12 bases in between. The CDR3 sequence is 15 residues long.

This sequence joins TRBV6-5 and TRBJ1-2, with 7 bases that match TRBD1. CDR3 length equals 15 residues. Germline V gene sequence: CDR1 MNHEY, CDR2 SVGAGI. V lost 6 bases and J lost 3; bases outside the gene matches: 10. The CDR3 reads CASSYQGGADYGYTF. The CDR3, as DNA: TGTGCCAGCAGCTACCAGGGGGGCGCGGACTATGGCTACACCTTC.

V gene TRBV30 combines with J gene TRBJ1-5; 7 positions match TRBD1. Germline-derived CDR1 and CDR2 are GTSNPN and SVGIG (reference sequence). The ends lost 2 bases at V and 4 bases at J; junction bases unmatched: 5. CDR3 length equals 14 residues. The CDR3 nucleotides read TGTGCCTGGAGTAGACAGGGCGGAAATCAGCCCCAGCATTTT. It translates to CAWSRQGGNQPQHF.

In DNA, the CDR3 is TGTGCCAGCAGTTACAGGCGACTAGCGGGAGGGGAGACCCAGTACTTC. Translating it yields CASSYRRLAGGETQYF. The chain links TRBV6-5 to TRBJ2-5, with 14 bases matching TRBD2. Unmatched junction bases numbered 4, after V lost 2 bases and J lost 5 bases. Germline CDR1 MNHEY, CDR2 SVGAGI. The CDR3 has 16 amino acids.

V and J are TRBV5-5 and TRBJ2-4, with TRBD1 matching over 11 bases. Germline V lookup: CDR1 SGHKS, CDR2 YYEKEE (reference sequence). There are 16 residues in the CDR3. V gave up 5 bases and J gave up 8 bases; unmatched junction bases: 12. CDR3 in DNA: TGTGCCAGCAGTCCGGCGGGACAGGGGGTAGCCGACATTCAGTACTTC. Translated: CASSPAGQGVADIQYF.

The chain combines TRBV7-9 with TRBJ1-1; maybe TRBD1 (6 bases). The germline CDR1 and CDR2 sequences are SEHNR and FQNEAQ (reference sequence). The CDR3 has 15 residues. V dropped 4 bases and J dropped 2 bases, with 14 bases sitting between them. The CDR3 sequence is CASSSRQASNTEAFF. CDR3 coding DNA: TGTGCCAGCAGCTCCAGACAGGCCTCTAACACTGAAGCTTTCTTT.

The chain has TRBV4-2 and TRBJ2-4; 8 bases match TRBD2. The CDR3 has 18 amino acids. V lost 4 bases and J lost 0; bases outside the gene matches: 11. Germline CDR1 is LGHNA and CDR2 is YNFKEQ. CDR3 in DNA: TGTGCCAGCAGCCCGGCTAGCGGGCAGAACATAGCCAAAAACATTCAGTACTTC. It encodes CASSPASGQNIAKNIQYF.

This chain connects TRBV29-1 to TRBJ2-3; maybe TRBD2 (6 bases). The CDR3 spans 12 residues. Germline V gene sequence: CDR1 SQVTM, CDR2 ANQGSEA. V shed 7 bases and J shed 2 bases, with 10 bases lying between them. CDR3 in amino acids: CSAGSFTDTQYF. For the CDR3, the DNA is TGCAGCGCCGGGAGTTTCACAGATACGCAGTATTTT.

V usage is TRBV27 and J usage is TRBJ1-1; D is unresolved. Trimming stripped 3 bases from V and 4 bases from J, with 12 bases between. Germline CDR1 reads MNHEY; CDR2 reads SMNVEV (reference sequence). This CDR3 has 14 amino acids. The CDR3 loop is CASSFGRRGTEAFF. The DNA for the CDR3 is TGTGCCAGCAGTTTTGGGAGGCGCGGCACTGAAGCTTTCTTT.

CDR3 residues: CASSPPAADTQYF. The CDR3 DNA is TGTGCCAGCTCACCACCGGCGGCAGATACGCAGTATTTT. The V gene is TRBV18, the J gene TRBJ2-3; D is undetermined. The CDR3 contains 13 residues. Germline V gives CDR1 KGHSH, CDR2 LQKENI. Trimming cost V 0 bases and J 4 bases, with 5 bases left between them. The complete variable domain, with remaining parts taken from reference TRBV18 and TRBJ2-3, reads NAGVMQNPRHLVRRRGQEARLRCSPMKGHSHVYWYRQLPEEGLKFMVYLQKENIIDESGMPKERFSAEFPKEGPSILRIQQVVRGDSAAYFCASSPPAADTQYFGPGTRLTVL.